This T cell receptor beta chain is drawn from a study of response to subunit inactivated influenza vaccine. One entry per CDR3 protein results from TCRdb running MiXCR on the RT-PCR reads. Found here are 650,000 or so distinct CDR3 sequences, around 15% of them singletons; the top ten hold 6% to 9.5%. The CDR3 is 14 residues long. V was shortened by 3 bases and J by 2 bases, with 11 bases between the two germline ends. Per germline, CDR1 MGHRA and CDR2 YSYEKL. Findings and caveats of the study: The authors put forward the suggestion that each seasonal influenza vaccination may bring in only a limited number of new T cells.

On this clonotype itself: Its antigen is unknown.

The input for sequencing was PBMCs from blood, taken 14 days before vaccination. The V and J genes are TRBV4-1 and TRBJ2-7, with a tentative D call TRBD2 (7 bases). The receptor was isolated from a man in his fifties who received an inactivated influenza vaccine. CDR3 sequence: CASSHGGAPYEQYF. In nucleotides, the CDR3 is TGCGCCAGCAGCCATGGGGGGGCCCCCTACGAGCAGTACTTC.